Here is one TCR beta chain with its context. Its target is not known. This sample is part of a study of T cell repertoires in cytomegalovirus infection. As for the study in general: CMV epitopes that were recently identified and HLA-C-restricted were used alongside well-studied HLA-B-restricted ones.

V was pared by 1 base and J by 7 bases, with 28 bases between. Per the germline V gene, CDR1 is LGHNA and CDR2 is YSLEER. The CDR3 spans 20 residues. Using its own MiXCR run on the reads, TCRdb lists one record per CDR3 protein. The table has approximately 910,000 distinct CDR3 sequences, around 29% seen once. The J gene is TRBJ2-2, the V gene TRBV4-3; D may be TRBD2 (6 bases). The sequence came from a human donor in good health (CMV status not recorded). Some clones in this sample may be carry-over from other donors' samples. The specimen comprised cultured CD8+ T cells from PBMCs, sampled from culture after CMV antigen stimulation. This chain's CDR3 is CASSQAFGPEGPSAIGELFF. For the CDR3, the DNA is TGCGCCAGCAGCCAAGCTTTTGGGCCGGAGGGGCCCTCCGCGATCGGGGAGCTGTTTTTT.